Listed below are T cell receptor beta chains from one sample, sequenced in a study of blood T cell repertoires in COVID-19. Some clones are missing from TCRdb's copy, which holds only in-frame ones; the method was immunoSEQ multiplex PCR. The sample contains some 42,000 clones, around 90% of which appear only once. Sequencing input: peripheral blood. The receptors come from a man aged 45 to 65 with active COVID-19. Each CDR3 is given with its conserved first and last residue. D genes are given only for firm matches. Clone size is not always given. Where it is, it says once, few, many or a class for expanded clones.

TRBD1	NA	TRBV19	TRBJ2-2	TGTGCCAGTAGCTTGACAGGGGCCACCGGGGAGCTGTTTTTT	CASSLTGATGELFF
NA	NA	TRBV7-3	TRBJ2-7	TGTGCCAGCAGCTTAGGTGCAGGGCTTGAGCAGTACTTC	CASSLGAGLEQYF
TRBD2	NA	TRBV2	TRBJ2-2	TGTGCCAGCAGTGAATCGGGGGGATTCACCGGGGAGCTGTTTTTT	CASSESGGFTGELFF
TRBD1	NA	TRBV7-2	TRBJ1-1	TGTGCCAGCAGCGAACGGACAGGGTTCGTGGCCACTGAAGCTTTCTTT	CASSERTGFVATEAFF
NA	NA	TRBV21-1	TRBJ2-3	TGTGCCAGCACCAGAAAACGGGGTGATCCTAGCACAGATACGCAGTATTTT	CASTRKRGDPSTDTQYF
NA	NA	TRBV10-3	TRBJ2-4	TGTGCCATCAGTGAGTCTGCCAGGGGAAACATTCAGTACTTC	CAISESARGNIQYF
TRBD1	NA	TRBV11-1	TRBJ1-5	TGTGCCAGCAGCCCTAGGACAGGGGTTCGGCCCCAGCATTTT	CASSPRTGVRPQHF
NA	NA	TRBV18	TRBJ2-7	TGTGCCAGCTCACCCTCCGGGATGGGGAAGTCCTACGAGCAGTACTTC	CASSPSGMGKSYEQYF
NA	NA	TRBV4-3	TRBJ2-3	TGCGCCAGCAGCCAAGATAGACACACAGATACGCAGTATTTT	CASSQDRHTDTQYF
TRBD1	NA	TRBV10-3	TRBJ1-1	TGTGCCACCGGTCCCGGGACAGGGTTGAACACTGAAGCTTTCTTT	CATGPGTGLNTEAFF
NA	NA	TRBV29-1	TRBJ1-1	TGCAGCGTTGAAGATCTTGGACAGCTGAACACTGAAGCTTTCTTT	CSVEDLGQLNTEAFF
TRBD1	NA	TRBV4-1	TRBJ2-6	TGCGCCAGCAGCCACCGGGACAGGTCGGGTGGGGCCAACGTCCTGACTTTC	CASSHRDRSGGANVLTF
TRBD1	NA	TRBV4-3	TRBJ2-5	TGCGCCAGCAGCCTATACATACAGGGGGCGGACCAAGAGACCCAGTACTTC	CASSLYIQGADQETQYF
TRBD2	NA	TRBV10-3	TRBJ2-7	TGTGCCATCATGAATCCCGGCACTAGCGGGGACTACGAGCAGTACTTC	CAIMNPGTSGDYEQYF
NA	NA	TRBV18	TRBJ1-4	TGTGCCAGCTCACCTAGACCGACACTCAATGAAAAACTGTTTTTT	CASSPRPTLNEKLFF
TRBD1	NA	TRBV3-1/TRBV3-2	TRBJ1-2	TGTGCCAGCAGCCAAGGAGGGACAGGGATTCGGGGCTACACCTTC	CASSQGGTGIRGYTF
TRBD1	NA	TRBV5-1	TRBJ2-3	TGCGCCAGCAGCACTCGGGACAGTCGGAAGGGGGATACGCAGTATTTT	CASSTRDSRKGDTQYF
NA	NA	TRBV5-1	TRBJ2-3	TGCGCCAGCAGCCGCCGACTAGAGGGGAGCACAGATACGCAGTATTTT	CASSRRLEGSTDTQYF
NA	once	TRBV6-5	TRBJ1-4	TGTGCCAGCAGTTACCAGGGTCTGTTGAATGAAAAACTGTTTTTT	CASSYQGLLNEKLFF
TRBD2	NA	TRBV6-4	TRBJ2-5	TGTGCCAGCAGTCCTGGGACTAGCGGACAAGAGACCCAGTACTTC	CASSPGTSGQETQYF
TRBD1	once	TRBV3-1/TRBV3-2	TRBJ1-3	TGTGCCAGCAGCCGAACTTTGGGGACAGGGGGTCAAAACTCTGGAAACACCATATATTTT	CASSRTLGTGGQNSGNTIYF
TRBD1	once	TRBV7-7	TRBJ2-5	TGTGCTAGCAGTCCAGACAGGGGGCGCGGGGAGACCCAGTACTTC	CASSPDRGRGETQYF
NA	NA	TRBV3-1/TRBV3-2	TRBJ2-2	TGTGCCAGCAGCCAGGGCGGGGGCCGAGGAGGGGTCGGGGAGCTGTTTTTT	CASSQGGGRGGVGELFF
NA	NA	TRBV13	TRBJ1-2	TGTGCCAGCAGCCCCATGGGGCAGGGGCCGTCTAACTATGGCTACACCTTC	CASSPMGQGPSNYGYTF
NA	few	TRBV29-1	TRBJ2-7	TGCAGCGTTGAATGGGACACCACCTACGAGCAGTACTTC	CSVEWDTTYEQYF
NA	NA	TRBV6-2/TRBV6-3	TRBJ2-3	TGTGCCAGCAGTTACCCCGGGGCAGATACGCAGTATTTT	CASSYPGADTQYF